This T cell receptor beta chain was documented in a study of beta chain features in type 1 diabetes (dated by TCRdb to the late 2010s). Describing the broader study: Mean age, gender distribution, total cell number and subset yield were not different between patients and healthy donors. A total of 90 million to 130 million sorted cells were examined across all samples, and a strong correlation was observed between cell number per subset and RNA yield. The study compared TCRB repertoires of sorted circulating CD4+ T cell subsets between recently diagnosed type 1 diabetes patients and matched healthy donors. Whereas all 30 or so donors provided naive and central memory subsets, regulatory and stem cell-like memory subsets were isolated from just 8 patients and about eight healthy donors.

Each donor gave one peripheral blood draw, approximately 110 mL on average, collected into heparinised tubes. Using a panel that included CD45RO, CCR7, CD25, CD127, CD95 and CD27, naive, central memory, regulatory and stem cell-like memory CD4+ T cells were sorted on a BD FACSAria II. A purity above 98% was achieved for all sorted populations. PBMCs were isolated right away by Lymphoprep density gradient centrifugation and were stained directly, without culture. Samples were stained and sorted in pairs, with one healthy donor and one patient per experiment, so that batch effects were minimized. CDR1 and CDR2 are drawn from the germline V gene: MGHDK, SYGVNS. The CDR3 measures 11 amino acids from cysteine to phenylalanine. Here the CDR3 DNA is all that survives: 33 bases in frame from base 1. Here V drops 8 bases and J drops 5 bases, and the junction holds 2 bases not matched to any gene. The entire isolated RNA was reverse transcribed using the High Capacity cDNA Reverse Transcription Kit, and thus expressed TCRB transcripts were sequenced. Naive, central memory and regulatory T cell samples underwent deep immunoSEQ sequencing, averaging approximately 3.3 million total reads per sample. After sorted cells were lysed in RLT buffer, RNA was extracted with DNase-treated RNeasy Micro or Mini kits, with the choice depending on cell number. Each cell subset was processed separately to prevent cross-contamination, with patient and healthy donor samples processed together. TCRB sequences were amplified from cDNA with the immunoSEQ multiplex PCR, producing 87-bp fragments spanning the CDR3 region. Sequencing of the amplicons was performed on the Illumina HiSeq platform. As for the original processing: Synthetic template baselines were used to correct PCR bias computationally, reads within Hamming distance 2 were collapsed together, and singletons that could not be merged were discarded. By aligning reads against IMGT, V, D and J genes, CDR3 length, and insertions or deletions at six rearrangement sites were assigned. Within each subset, clonotype counts were normalized to sorted cell number, after which true diversity and Gini coefficients were computed with the tcR R package. The overlap coefficient, calculated on TCRB nucleotide sequences, was used to quantify repertoire sharing. Out-of-frame TCRB sequences from naive cells were analyzed as a proxy for the pre-selection repertoire. The clones in this table, taken by TCRdb from immuneACCESS, are in-frame only. Not every clone is retained; where verified, under half of the shortfall comes from an unresolved V gene, and the cause of the rest is unknown. V, J and clone size were drawn from that table, and D and trimming were deduced from the DNA. In this sample the table shows 360,000 or so clones, roughly a fifth of which occur a single time. Clones ranked in the top ten supply around 0.044% of the sample.

Study-wide conclusions, independent of this receptor: The naive, central memory and regulatory TCRB repertoires appeared to resemble one another more closely among patients than among healthy donors. Type 1 diabetes patients showed a moderate but significant shortening of TCRB CDR3 length in all four CD4+ subsets. Fewer insertions and more nucleotide deletions at VDJ recombination sites were observed in patients with type 1 diabetes, implying thymic rearrangement abnormalities. PCR may preferentially amplify shorter templates, but because patient and control samples were amplified and corrected together, any resulting skew would affect both groups equally. Because cDNA was sequenced instead of genomic DNA, highly expressing activated cells could be over-represented, though the groups showed no difference in activation or CD3 levels. Because the HLA sub-analyses included only small numbers of individuals, any influence of HLA type on TCRB rearrangement was left unresolved.

Notes on this clone: What antigen it recognizes has not been identified. Within one base of it there is no much larger clone, and no base qualities were kept.

The chain couples TRBV25-1 to TRBJ1-2; the central 7 bases match TRBD1. This receptor was identified in a woman aged 18-29 years in good health. The sample consisted of naive CD4+ T cells from blood. The cell subset or site label corresponds to: true naive CD4+ T cells. DNA sequence: TGTGCCAGCCGGGACAGATATGGCTACACCTTC. This yields the protein CASRDRYGYTF.